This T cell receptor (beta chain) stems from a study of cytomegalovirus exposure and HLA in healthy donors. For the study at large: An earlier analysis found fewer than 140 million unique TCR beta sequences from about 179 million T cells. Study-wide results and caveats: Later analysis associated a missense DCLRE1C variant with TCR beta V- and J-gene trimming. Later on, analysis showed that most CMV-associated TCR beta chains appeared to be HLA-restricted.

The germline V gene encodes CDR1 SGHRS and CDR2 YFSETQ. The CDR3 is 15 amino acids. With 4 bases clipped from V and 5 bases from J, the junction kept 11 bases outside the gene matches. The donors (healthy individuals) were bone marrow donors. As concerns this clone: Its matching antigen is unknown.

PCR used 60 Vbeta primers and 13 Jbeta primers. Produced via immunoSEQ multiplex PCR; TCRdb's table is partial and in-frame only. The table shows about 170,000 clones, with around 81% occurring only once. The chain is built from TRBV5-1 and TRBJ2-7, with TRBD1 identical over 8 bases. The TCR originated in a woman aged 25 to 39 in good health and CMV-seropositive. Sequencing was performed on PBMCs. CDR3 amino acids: CASSLALDRANEQYF. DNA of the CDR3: TGCGCCAGCAGCCTAGCTCTGGACAGGGCCAACGAGCAGTACTTC.